This section outlines one T cell receptor (beta chain) sequence together with its context. These data originate in a study of control samples from healthy donors and cancer patients. V was pared by 6 bases and J by 2 bases, with 5 bases between. The CDR3 has 12 residues. Per the germline V gene, CDR1 is MGHDK and CDR2 is SYGVNS. Method: immunoSEQ multiplex PCR; TCRdb's copy keeps in-frame clones and lacks some. The repertoire includes about 75,000 clones, around 94% of them detected once, and approximately 6% sits in the top ten. The chain uses TRBV25-1 and TRBJ1-3; D is unresolved. This sequence was found in a woman aged 40-49 years in good health. The specimen was blood. CDR3 region: CASSLTGNTIYF. The CDR3 coding sequence is TGTGCCAGCAGCCTAACTGGAAACACCATATATTTT.